These 11 T cell receptor beta chains were all obtained from the same sample, sequenced in a study of T cell repertoires in cytomegalovirus infection. TCRdb fed the reads into MiXCR, producing one record per CDR3 protein. This table holds some 230,000 distinct CDR3 sequences, over 20% found once. Source material: CD8+ T cells from PBMCs. Receptor source: a human donor in good health (CMV status not recorded). Some clones in this sample may be carry-over from other donors' samples.

In this sample, this clonotype turned up many times. The chain has TRBV6-1 and TRBJ1-5; possible D gene TRBD1, 6 bases. V was clipped by 7 bases and J by 2 bases, with 15 bases between them. Germline lookup yields CDR1 MNHNS and CDR2 SASEGT. This CDR3 has 15 amino acids. The CDR3, as DNA: TGTGCCAGCAACCCTTACAGGGAGGGCAATCAGCCCCAGCATTTT. Translation: CASNPYREGNQPQHF.

The V call is TRBV6-6, the J call TRBJ2-7; TRBD2 matches 8 bases. The V gene's germline CDR1 is MNHNY and CDR2 SVGAGI (reference sequence). The ends lost 2 bases at V and 2 bases at J; junction bases unmatched: 8. The CDR3 extends over 16 amino acids. CDR3 bases: TGTGCCAGCAGTTACCATCCCGGGGGGGCGCCCTACGAGCAGTACTTC. Its translation: CASSYHPGGAPYEQYF.

This chain uses TRBV29-1 with TRBJ2-6; no clear D. This CDR3 comprises 12 residues. Germline CDR1 SQVTM, CDR2 ANQGSEA. V was shortened by 4 bases and J by 1 base, with 2 bases between the two germline ends. The CDR3 sequence is CSVVSGANVLTF. In DNA form, the CDR3 reads TGCAGCGTTGTGTCTGGGGCCAACGTCCTGACTTTC.

This clonotype has only a few counts. The V call is TRBV5-1, the J call TRBJ1-2, with a tentative D call TRBD1 (6 bases). Germline lookup yields CDR1 SGHRS and CDR2 YFSETQ. V gave up 3 bases and J gave up 2 bases, with 14 bases separating them. This CDR3 has 15 amino acids. CDR3: CASSWTTGTNYGYTF. As DNA, the CDR3 is TGCGCCAGCAGCTGGACTACAGGGACCAACTATGGCTACACCTTC.

The table lists this clonotype with a few counts. The CDR3 protein is CASTRGTALSSSYEQYF. The CDR3 DNA sequence: TGTGCCAGCACTCGGGGGACTGCCCTATCATCTTCCTACGAGCAGTACTTC. This rearrangement joins TRBV12-3 or TRBV12-4 to TRBJ2-7; D is possibly TRBD2 (6 bases). V was shortened by 7 bases and J by 1 base, with 23 bases between the two germline ends. The CDR3 is made up of 17 amino acids.

The table lists this clonotype with many counts. This chain links TRBV10-3 with TRBJ1-1; unclear D gene. Germline V gives CDR1 ENHRY, CDR2 SYGVKD. The CDR3 runs 15 residues. Trimming took off 3 bases at V and 4 bases at J, with 15 bases between the two ends. Here the CDR3 DNA reads TGTGCCATCAGTGATGTCCCCGGACGTACCACTGAAGCTTTCTTT. This translates into CAISDVPGRTTEAFF.

This clonotype occurred many times. The rearrangement uses TRBV19 and TRBJ2-2; D gene uncertain. The CDR3 loop spans 13 amino acids. Trimming cost V 3 bases and J 3 bases, with 5 bases left between them. Germline-derived CDR1 and CDR2 are LNHDA and SQIVND (reference sequence). CDR3 sequence (DNA): TGTGCCAGTAGTATCTGGGACACCGGGGAGCTGTTTTTT. It is translated as CASSIWDTGELFF.

This clonotype came up many times. The V gene is TRBV7-6, the J gene TRBJ2-7; 11 bases fit TRBD1. The CDR3 totals 14 residues. V lost 1 base to trimming and J lost 5 bases; unmatched junction nucleotides: 1. CDR1 is SGHVS, CDR2 FNYEAQ, per germline. In nucleotides, the CDR3 is TGTGCCAGCAGCTTAGGGACAGGGGGCCACGAGCAGTACTTC. Residues: CASSLGTGGHEQYF. The whole variable domain, filled in from reference TRBV7-6 and TRBJ2-7, reads GAGVSQSPRYKVTKRGQDVALRCDPISGHVSLYWYRQALGQGPEFLTYFNYEAQQDKSGLPNDRFSAERPEGSISTLTIQRTEQRDSAMYRCASSLGTGGHEQYFGPGTRLTVT.

The genes are TRBV20-1 and TRBJ2-3; 11 bases agree with TRBD2. V shed 3 bases, J shed 2 bases, and the junction held 10 bases outside the gene matches. The CDR3 is 17 amino acids. The germline gives CDR1 DFQATT, CDR2 SNEGSKA (reference sequence). The CDR3 bases are TGCAGTGCTAGGAATTTAGCGGGGGGGCATATCACAGATACGCAGTATTTT. It specifies CSARNLAGGHITDTQYF.

This clonotype was seen at least ten times. The chain carries TRBV7-8 and TRBJ1-5; no clear D. Deletions cut 1 base from V and 0 bases from J, with 7 bases between. CDR1 SGHVS and CDR2 FQNEAQ come from the germline V gene. This CDR3 comprises 15 residues. CDR3 nucleotide sequence: TGTGCCAGCAGCTTAGAGGTTTATAGCAATCAGCCCCAGCATTTT. As protein: CASSLEVYSNQPQHF. The variable domain in full, with the rest retrieved from reference TRBV7-8 and TRBJ1-5, is GAGVSQSPRYKVAKRGQDVALRCDPISGHVSLFWYQQALGQGPEFLTYFQNEAQLDKSGLPSDRFFAERPEGSVSTLKIQRTQQEDSAVYLCASSLEVYSNQPQHFGDGTRLSIL.

The chain joins TRBV15 to TRBJ2-5; D not certain. CDR1 LNHNV and CDR2 YYDKDF come from the germline V gene (reference sequence). This CDR3 has 14 amino acids. The V and J ends lost 5 bases and 2 bases respectively, with 12 bases between them. The CDR3 is CATSPGRSQETQYF. The CDR3 DNA reads as TGTGCCACCAGCCCGGGCAGGAGTCAAGAGACCCAGTACTTC.